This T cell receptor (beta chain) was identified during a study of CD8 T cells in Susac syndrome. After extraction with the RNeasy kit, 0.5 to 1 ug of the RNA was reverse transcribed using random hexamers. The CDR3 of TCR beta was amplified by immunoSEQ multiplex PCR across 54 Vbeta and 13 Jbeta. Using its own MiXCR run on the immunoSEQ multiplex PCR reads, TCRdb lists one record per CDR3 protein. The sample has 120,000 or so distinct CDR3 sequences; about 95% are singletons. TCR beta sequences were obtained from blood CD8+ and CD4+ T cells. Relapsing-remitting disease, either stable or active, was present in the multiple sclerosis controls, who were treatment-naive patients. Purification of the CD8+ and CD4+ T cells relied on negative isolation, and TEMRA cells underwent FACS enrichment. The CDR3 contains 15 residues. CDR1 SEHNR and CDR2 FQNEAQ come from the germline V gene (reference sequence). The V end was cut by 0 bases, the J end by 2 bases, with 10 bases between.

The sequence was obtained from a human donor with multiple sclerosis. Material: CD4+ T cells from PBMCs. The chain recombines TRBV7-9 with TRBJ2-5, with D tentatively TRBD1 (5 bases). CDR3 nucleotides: TGTGCCAGCAGCTTAGCCGCCAACAGGCAAGAGACCCAGTACTTC. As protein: CASSLAANRQETQYF.